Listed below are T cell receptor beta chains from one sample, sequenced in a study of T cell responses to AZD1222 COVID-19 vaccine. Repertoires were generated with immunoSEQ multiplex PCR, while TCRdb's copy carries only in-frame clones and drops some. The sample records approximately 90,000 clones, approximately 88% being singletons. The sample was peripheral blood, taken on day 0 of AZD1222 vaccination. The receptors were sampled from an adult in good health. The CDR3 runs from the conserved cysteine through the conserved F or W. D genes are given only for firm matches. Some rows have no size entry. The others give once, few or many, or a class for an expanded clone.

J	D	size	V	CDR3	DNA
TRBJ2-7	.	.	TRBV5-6	CASSSTWTVNYEQYF	TGTGCCAGCAGCTCAACCTGGACTGTAAACTACGAGCAGTACTTC
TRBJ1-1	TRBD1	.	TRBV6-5	CGSSIDRGVTEAFF	TGTGGGAGCAGTATAGACAGGGGGGTCACTGAAGCTTTCTTT
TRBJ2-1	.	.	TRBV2	CASRKDSSYNEQFF	TGTGCCAGCAGAAAGGACAGCTCCTACAATGAGCAGTTCTTC
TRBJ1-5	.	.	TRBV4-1	CASSQAPGLFNQPQHF	TGCGCCAGCAGCCAAGCCCCGGGACTTTTCAATCAGCCCCAGCATTTT
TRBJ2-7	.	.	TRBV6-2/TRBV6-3	CASSYRVNEQYF	TGTGCCAGCAGTTACAGGGTAAACGAGCAGTACTTC
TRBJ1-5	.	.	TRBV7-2	CASSRGGNQPQHF	TGTGCCAGCAGCAGGGGCGGCAATCAGCCCCAGCATTTT
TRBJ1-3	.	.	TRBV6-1	CASSERGEVAGNTIYF	TGTGCCAGCAGTGAGAGAGGGGAAGTAGCTGGAAACACCATATATTTT
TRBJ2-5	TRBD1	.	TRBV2	CASTTDRVRETQYF	TGTGCCAGCACCACCGACAGGGTTCGGGAGACCCAGTACTTC
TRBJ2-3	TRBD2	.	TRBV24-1	CATSGDYLSTDTQYF	TGTGCCACCAGTGGGGACTACCTTAGCACAGATACGCAGTATTTT
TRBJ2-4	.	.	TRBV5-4	CASSPEGVAAKNIQYF	TGTGCCAGCAGCCCGGAAGGGGTTGCGGCCAAAAACATTCAGTACTTC
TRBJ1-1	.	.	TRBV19	CASSIGRDNTEAFF	TGTGCCAGTAGTATTGGAAGGGACAACACTGAAGCTTTCTTT
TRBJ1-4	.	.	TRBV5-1	CASSLAGVGEKLFF	TGCGCCAGCAGCTTGGCGGGGGTAGGGGAAAAACTGTTTTTT
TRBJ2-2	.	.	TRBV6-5	CASSPGFTGELFF	TGTGCCAGCAGTCCAGGGTTCACCGGGGAGCTGTTTTTT
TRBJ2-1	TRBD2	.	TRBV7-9	CASSRGGLAGNNEQFF	TGTGCCAGCAGCAGAGGGGGACTAGCGGGAAACAATGAGCAGTTCTTC
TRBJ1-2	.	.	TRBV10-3	CAISVRSGNYGYTF	TGTGCCATCAGTGTTAGGTCGGGCAACTATGGCTACACCTTC
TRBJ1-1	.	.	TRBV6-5	CASTMAARNTEAFF	TGTGCCAGCACCATGGCGGCCAGGAACACTGAAGCTTTCTTT
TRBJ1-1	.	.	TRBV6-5	CASSRLQGEAFF	TGTGCCAGCAGTAGGCTCCAGGGAGAAGCTTTCTTT
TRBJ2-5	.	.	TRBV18	CASSPYEAVVQETQYF	TGTGCCAGCTCACCATATGAGGCAGTAGTCCAAGAGACCCAGTACTTC
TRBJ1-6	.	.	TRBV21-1	CASSKEGGYCNSPLHF	TGTGCCAGCAGCAAAGAGGGGGGGTATTGTAATTCACCCCTCCACTTT
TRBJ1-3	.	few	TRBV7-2	CASSWEAGTRSSGNTIYF	TGTGCCAGCAGCTGGGAAGCCGGGACAAGAAGCTCTGGAAACACCATATATTTT
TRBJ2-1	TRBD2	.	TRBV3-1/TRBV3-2	CASSHTLRAGAYNEQFF	TGTGCCAGCAGCCACACTCTCAGGGCGGGAGCCTACAATGAGCAGTTCTTC